What follows are 32 T cell receptor beta chains derived from one specimen sequenced in a study of cytomegalovirus exposure and HLA in healthy donors. The primer mix had 60 Vbeta and 13 Jbeta primers. Only in-frame clones appear in the TCRdb table, and some are missing; sequencing was by immunoSEQ multiplex PCR. The sample lists 150,000 to 200,000 clones, over 70% occurring once. The specimen sequenced was PBMCs. All receptors derive from a male donor in good health and CMV-seropositive.

This rearrangement joins TRBV30 to TRBJ1-1; TRBD1 matches at 8 bases. The CDR3 has 12 amino acids. The germline V gene encodes CDR1 GTSNPN and CDR2 SVGIG (reference sequence). Trimming removed 2 bases from V and 10 bases from J; junction bases left unmatched: 6. CDR3 coding DNA: TGTGCCTGGAGTCCAGACAGGGGAGGAGCTTTCTTT. This translates into CAWSPDRGGAFF.

The chain uses TRBV30 and TRBJ1-2; TRBD1 matches at 8 bases. The trim removed 2 bases at V and 6 bases at J, leaving 14 bases unmatched. From germline, CDR1 is GTSNPN and CDR2 SVGIG (reference sequence). This CDR3 has 16 residues. The CDR3 loop is CAWSPLDRADIHGYTF. The CDR3 bases are TGTGCCTGGAGTCCACTGGACAGGGCCGACATCCATGGCTACACCTTC.

The chain links TRBV19 to TRBJ2-2, with 9 bases identical to TRBD1. The germline gives CDR1 LNHDA, CDR2 SQIVND (reference sequence). V lost 7 bases and J lost 6; bases outside the gene matches: 15. The CDR3 is made up of 17 amino acids. CDR3 in DNA: TGTGCCAGTACCCCGATCCTCAGGACAGGGGTGGCCGGGGAGCTGTTTTTT. Its translation: CASTPILRTGVAGELFF.

The chain has TRBV16 and TRBJ1-6, with D hard to call. V was shortened by 4 bases and J by 12 bases, with 22 bases between the two germline ends. CDR1 and CDR2 (germline): KGHSY, FQNENV. The CDR3 runs 16 residues. CDR3 loop: CASSRNPSELGGPLHF. The CDR3 DNA sequence: TGTGCCAGCAGCCGTAATCCGAGTGAACTTGGCGGACCCCTCCACTTT.

This clone has more than one count but fewer than ten. The chain couples TRBV4-1 to TRBJ1-1, with TRBD1 identical over 9 bases. CDR1 MGHRA and CDR2 YSYEKL come from the germline V gene. This CDR3 contains 13 residues. V lost 4 bases and J lost 4; bases outside the gene matches: 1. The CDR3 loop is CASSPTGGTEAFF. CDR3 nucleotides: TGCGCCAGCAGCCCGACAGGGGGCACTGAAGCTTTCTTT.

The sample holds one count of this clone. The rearrangement joins TRBV27 to TRBJ1-1, with TRBD1 matching 7 bases. Germline trimming cut 2 bases from V and 6 bases from J; bases unmatched to any gene: 18. Germline-derived CDR1 and CDR2 are MNHEY and SMNVEV (reference sequence). This CDR3 is 18 amino acids long. The CDR3 loop is CASSLDPTTAGGFAEAFF. Here the CDR3 DNA reads TGTGCCAGCAGTTTAGACCCCACTACGGCAGGGGGGTTCGCTGAAGCTTTCTTT.

This chain connects TRBV27 to TRBJ1-5, with D tentatively TRBD1 (6 bases). Germline V gene lookup returns CDR1 MNHEY and CDR2 SMNVEV (reference sequence). V was pared by 6 bases and J by 2 bases, with 14 bases between. The CDR3 sequence is 15 residues long. The CDR3 loop reads CASRPTGSGNQPQHF. In nucleotides, the CDR3 is TGTGCCAGCAGGCCAACAGGGTCGGGCAATCAGCCCCAGCATTTT.

V usage is TRBV18 and J usage is TRBJ1-1, with 9 bases that match TRBD1. The CDR3 contains 14 residues. The J segment lost 3 bases and the V segment lost 7 bases, leaving 6 bases of the junction unmatched. CDR1 is KGHSH and CDR2 is LQKENI in the germline V gene. The CDR3 nucleotides are TGTGCCAGCTTGGGACAGGGCCGGCACACTGAAGCTTTCTTT. Residues: CASLGQGRHTEAFF.

This clone was detected once. V usage is TRBV19 and J usage is TRBJ2-5, with 8 bases matching TRBD2. From germline, CDR1 is LNHDA and CDR2 SQIVND (reference sequence). With 11 bases clipped from V and 3 bases from J, the junction kept 14 bases outside the gene matches. CDR3 length: 15 amino acids. CDR3 sequence reads: CASSRVAGGKETQYF. The CDR3 DNA reads TGTGCCTCCTCTCGAGTTGCGGGAGGAAAAGAGACCCAGTACTTC.

The chain combines TRBV2 with TRBJ2-7, with D unclear. Trimming stripped 8 bases from V and 3 bases from J, with 11 bases between. The CDR3 is 12 residues long. CDR1 and CDR2 from the germline V gene are SNHLY and FYNNEI. CDR3 residues: CASSLGVYEQYF. In nucleotides, the CDR3 is TGTGCCAGCTCCCTTGGAGTCTACGAGCAGTACTTC.

The chain employs TRBV5-1 and TRBJ1-3; the D gene is possibly TRBD1 (6 bases). The germline V gene has CDR1 SGHRS and CDR2 YFSETQ. The CDR3 loop spans 15 amino acids. Trimming cost V 4 bases and J 4 bases, with 15 bases left between them. The CDR3 DNA sequence: TGCGCCAGCAGCCAACAGACAGGTCACGGAAACACCATATATTTT. Translating it yields CASSQQTGHGNTIYF.

This chain joins TRBV5-1 and TRBJ2-7, with 10 bases lining up with TRBD1. Trimming removed 4 bases from V and 0 bases from J; junction bases left unmatched: 4. This CDR3 is 15 amino acids long. The germline CDR1 and CDR2 sequences are SGHRS and YFSETQ. CDR3 sequence (DNA): TGCGCCAGCAGCGGCGGGACAGGGGCCTCCTACGAGCAGTACTTC. It encodes CASSGGTGASYEQYF.

The J gene is TRBJ2-7, the V gene TRBV6-1; 11 positions agree with TRBD1. With 4 bases clipped from V and 5 bases from J, the junction kept 7 bases outside the gene matches. The CDR3 has 15 residues. The germline V gene encodes CDR1 MNHNS and CDR2 SASEGT. The CDR3: CASSGTGGAFHEQYF. For the CDR3, the DNA is TGTGCCAGCAGTGGGACAGGGGGCGCTTTCCACGAGCAGTACTTC.

The chain has TRBV2 and TRBJ2-3; TRBD2 aligns across 12 bases. Trimming cost V 1 base and J 9 bases; bases outside gene matches: 8. The CDR3 runs to 16 residues. In germline, CDR1 is SNHLY, CDR2 FYNNEI. The CDR3: CASSEGVLAGGRTQYF. The CDR3, as DNA: TGTGCCAGCAGTGAAGGGGTTCTAGCGGGGGGGAGGACGCAGTATTTT.

The V call is TRBV5-1, the J call TRBJ2-2; 10 bases are a match to TRBD1. Germline CDR1 and CDR2: SGHRS and YFSETQ. CDR3 size: 17 residues. Trimming removed 3 bases from V and 4 bases from J; junction bases left unmatched: 9. CDR3 DNA: TGCGCCAGCAGCTGGGCTGGACAGGGGGTGGTCACCGGGGAGCTGTTTTTT. It encodes CASSWAGQGVVTGELFF.

The V gene is TRBV11-2, the J gene TRBJ2-1; unclear D gene. The CDR3 sequence is 15 residues long. Looked up from germline, CDR1 is SGHAT and CDR2 is FQNNGV. V dropped 3 bases and J dropped 0 bases, with 9 bases sitting between them. CDR3 sequence reads: CASSFGRSSYNEQFF. The CDR3 nucleotides read TGTGCCAGCAGCTTTGGCCGCAGCTCCTACAATGAGCAGTTCTTC.

The rearrangement uses TRBV5-6 and TRBJ1-5; a possible D gene is TRBD1 (5 bases). Germline CDR1 is SGHDT and CDR2 is YYEEEE. V shed 4 bases and J shed 4 bases, with 12 bases lying between them. This CDR3 has 14 residues. CDR3 region: CASSLGTRNQPQHF. CDR3 DNA: TGTGCCAGCAGCCTCGGGACTCGTAATCAGCCCCAGCATTTT.

The V call is TRBV9, the J call TRBJ2-3; D gene unclear. Trimming took off 0 bases at V and 4 bases at J, with 12 bases between the two ends. Germline V gene lookup returns CDR1 SGDLS and CDR2 YYNGEE. The length of the CDR3 is 15 residues. Here the CDR3 DNA reads TGTGCCAGCAGCGTAGCCGCAGCAGGCGCAGATACGCAGTATTTT. It codes for CASSVAAAGADTQYF.

The CDR3 DNA reads TGTGCCAGCAGTTTACTCTCGGCGGGGGGATACTACAATGAGCAGTTCTTC. It yields the protein CASSLLSAGGYYNEQFF. V usage is TRBV27 and J usage is TRBJ2-1; 8 positions match TRBD2. Germline V gene lookup returns CDR1 MNHEY and CDR2 SMNVEV (reference sequence). This CDR3 is 17 amino acids long. With V trimmed by 2 bases and J by 3 bases, 9 bases remained unmatched.

The chain is built from TRBV18 and TRBJ1-1; D uncertain. Trimming removed 5 bases from V and 8 bases from J, with 15 bases in between. CDR3 length equals 13 residues. Germline V gives CDR1 KGHSH, CDR2 LQKENI. The CDR3 is CASSGGDGSEAFF. CDR3 coding DNA: TGTGCCAGCTCAGGCGGGGATGGTTCCGAAGCTTTCTTT.

This clone was detected only a few times. The chain recombines TRBV6-5 with TRBJ1-5; weak D call: TRBD1 (5 bases). The CDR3 loop spans 15 amino acids. The germline V gene has CDR1 MNHEY and CDR2 SVGAGI. V dropped 6 bases and J dropped 1 base, with 13 bases sitting between them. DNA for the CDR3: TGTGCCAGCAGGAAGAGTGGGGCGAGCAATCAGCCCCAGCATTTT. Translation: CASRKSGASNQPQHF.

This clone was seen a handful of times. The chain recombines TRBV9 with TRBJ2-1; D gene ambiguous. Germline-derived CDR1 and CDR2 are SGDLS and YYNGEE. The CDR3 extends over 14 amino acids. Trimming took 1 base from V and 9 from J, leaving 14 bases between them. DNA of the CDR3: TGTGCCAGCAGCGTACAGACATTAACAAGTGAGCAGTTCTTC. Translation gives CASSVQTLTSEQFF. The full variable domain, rest sourced from reference TRBV9 and TRBJ2-1, is DSGVTQTPKHLITATGQRVTLRCSPRSGDLSVYWYQQSLDQGLQFLIQYYNGEERAKGNILERFSAQQFPDLHSELNLSSLELGDSALYFCASSVQTLTSEQFFGPGTRLTVL.

Concerning this clone: The sample has other DNA sequences that encode this CDR3 too. The V call is TRBV19, the J call TRBJ2-1, with 10 bases lining up with TRBD2. Per germline, CDR1 LNHDA and CDR2 SQIVND (reference sequence). J lost 4 bases, V lost 7 bases, and 7 bases had no gene match. There are 15 residues in the CDR3. The CDR3 sequence is CASTLASGGYNEQFF. CDR3 sequence (DNA): TGTGCCAGTACCCTCGCTAGCGGGGGTTACAATGAGCAGTTCTTC.

This clone appeared a single time. V and J are TRBV27 and TRBJ1-1; D possibly corresponds to TRBD1 (6 bases). CDR3 length equals 15 residues. V shed 3 bases and J shed 4 bases, with 15 bases lying between them. Germline values: CDR1 MNHEY, CDR2 SMNVEV (reference sequence). CDR3 DNA: TGTGCCAGCAGTTTGGGACGAGGGGGTCGCACTGAAGCTTTCTTT. Translating it yields CASSLGRGGRTEAFF.

The J gene is TRBJ1-5, the V gene TRBV6-5; possible D gene TRBD1, 6 bases. This CDR3 contains 14 residues. The germline V gene encodes CDR1 MNHEY and CDR2 SVGAGI. Trimming pared 5 bases from V and 6 bases from J, leaving 14 bases between. The CDR3 loop is CASSDDRSVQPQHF. The CDR3 DNA reads TGTGCCAGCAGTGACGACAGGTCCGTTCAGCCCCAGCATTTT.

The V gene is TRBV5-1, the J gene TRBJ2-7, with TRBD1 identical over 9 bases. The CDR3 has 17 amino acids. CDR1 SGHRS and CDR2 YFSETQ come from the germline V gene. Trimming cost V 0 bases and J 3 bases; bases outside gene matches: 10. Here the CDR3 reads CASSLALARDRDYEQYF. Here the CDR3 DNA reads TGCGCCAGCAGCTTGGCCCTTGCCCGGGACAGGGACTACGAGCAGTACTTC.

The genes are TRBV4-3 and TRBJ2-3; perhaps TRBD2 as D (7 bases). Trimming stripped 4 bases from V and 0 bases from J, with 17 bases between. The CDR3 sequence is 17 residues long. Per germline, CDR1 LGHNA and CDR2 YSLEER. The CDR3 DNA reads TGCGCCAGCAGCCCAGACTGGGGGGGCAGTAGCACAGATACGCAGTATTTT. Translated, it gives CASSPDWGGSSTDTQYF.

The chain is built from TRBV14 and TRBJ2-7, with 7 bases matching TRBD2. CDR3 length: 13 residues. V gave up 2 bases and J gave up 6 bases; unmatched junction bases: 4. The germline gives CDR1 SGHDN, CDR2 FVKESK. For the CDR3, the DNA is TGTGCCAGCAGCCAACGGACTAGGGGCGAGCAGTACTTC. Translating it yields CASSQRTRGEQYF. Variable domain in full (rest from reference TRBV14 and TRBJ2-7): EAGVTQFPSHSVIEKGQTVTLRCDPISGHDNLYWYRRVMGKEIKFLLHFVKESKQDESGMPNNRFLAERTGGTYSTLKVQPAELEDSGVYFCASSQRTRGEQYFGPGTRLTVT.

This CDR3 is CASSQDLEGAPTF. For the CDR3, the DNA is TGTGCCAGCAGCCAAGATCTTGAAGGGGCTCCCACCTTC. This chain uses TRBV14 with TRBJ1-2; a possible D gene is TRBD1 (5 bases). In germline, CDR1 is SGHDN, CDR2 FVKESK. The CDR3 is 13 amino acids. V was trimmed by 0 bases and J by 13 bases, leaving 15 bases between them.

The J gene is TRBJ2-5, the V gene TRBV30; D is perhaps TRBD2 (7 bases). The V and J ends lost 4 bases and 2 bases respectively, with 11 bases between them. Per the germline V gene, CDR1 is GTSNPN and CDR2 is SVGIG (reference sequence). The CDR3 is 13 amino acids. CDR3 sequence (DNA): TGTGCCTGGATTCGGGGGGCGCAAGAGACCCAGTACTTC. Amino acids: CAWIRGAQETQYF.

In its sample, this clone was seen a few times. This chain joins TRBV7-8 and TRBJ1-1; 7 positions agree with TRBD1. This CDR3 contains 17 residues. The V gene end was trimmed by 1 base and the J gene end by 6 bases; junction bases not matched to a gene: 14. The germline CDR1 and CDR2 sequences are SGHVS and FQNEAQ. The DNA of the CDR3 is TGTGCCAGCAGCTTAGGGTGGGCAGGGGGGTTAAAGTCTGAAGCTTTCTTT. Translation gives CASSLGWAGGLKSEAFF.

The chain uses TRBV18 and TRBJ2-7; 10 positions match TRBD1. The germline CDR1 and CDR2 sequences are KGHSH and LQKENI. This CDR3 comprises 16 residues. The J segment lost 2 bases and the V segment lost 4 bases, leaving 8 bases of the junction unmatched. CDR3 coding DNA: TGTGCCAGCTCACGTCCGGGACAGGGGACCACCTACGAGCAGTACTTC. Residues: CASSRPGQGTTYEQYF.